This T cell receptor (beta chain) came from a study of shared clonotypes between healthy human individuals. Regarding the study as a whole: Naive subsets tended to show greater estimated richness than memory subsets. The expectation was that sequencing depth would affect clonotype sharing among donors.

Notes on this clone: Antigen unknown.

TCRdb keeps only in-frame clones here, not all; method: immunoSEQ multiplex PCR. Of about 1.5 million clones in the sample, approximately 96% were seen once. The CDR3 covers 14 residues. V dropped 3 bases and J dropped 4 bases, with 9 bases sitting between them. Germline V gene lookup returns CDR1 KGHSH and CDR2 LQKENI. The sample was naive CD4+ T cells sorted from blood. Sample subset: CD45RA+ positively selected. This chain links TRBV18 with TRBJ2-2; D unclear. This receptor was obtained from a man aged 30-40 years in good health. The CDR3 DNA sequence: TGTGCCAGCTCACCCCCATCTGTCACCGGGGAGCTGTTTTTT. Its protein product is CASSPPSVTGELFF.